The clone carrying this T cell receptor beta chain was seen only once. The entry originates in a study of blood T cell repertoires in COVID-19. TCRdb keeps only in-frame clones here, not all; method: immunoSEQ multiplex PCR. The table includes about 230,000 clones, roughly 80% detected once. Germline values: CDR1 SGHRS, CDR2 YFSETQ. The CDR3 sequence is 16 residues long. Deletions cut 0 bases from V and 0 bases from J, with 10 bases between. Sequenced input: peripheral blood. This receptor was taken from a woman in her seventies with active or convalescent COVID-19. This sequence joins TRBV5-1 and TRBJ2-4, with D maybe TRBD2 (6 bases). CDR3 bases: TGCGCCAGCAGCTTGGCCCCGGGGGTAGCCAAAAACATTCAGTACTTC. Amino acids: CASSLAPGVAKNIQYF.